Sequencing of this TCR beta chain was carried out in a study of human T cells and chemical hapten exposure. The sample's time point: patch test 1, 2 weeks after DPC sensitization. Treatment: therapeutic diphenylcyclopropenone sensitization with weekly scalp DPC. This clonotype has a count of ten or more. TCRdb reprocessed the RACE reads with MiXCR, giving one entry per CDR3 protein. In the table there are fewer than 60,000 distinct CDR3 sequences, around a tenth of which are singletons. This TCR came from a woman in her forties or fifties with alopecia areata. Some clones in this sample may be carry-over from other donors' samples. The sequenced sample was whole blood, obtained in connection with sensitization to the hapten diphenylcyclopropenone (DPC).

The CDR3 nucleotides read TGTGCCAGCAGTTTTATCCCCTACGAGCAGTACTTC. Translated, it gives CASSFIPYEQYF. V and J are TRBV28 and TRBJ2-7; D call uncertain. The CDR3 is made up of 12 amino acids. Looked up from germline, CDR1 is MDHEN and CDR2 is SYDVKM. V was clipped by 3 bases and J by 2 bases, with 5 bases between them.